These T cell receptor beta chains were read from a single sample in a study of human T cells and chemical hapten exposure. TCRdb processed the RACE reads anew with MiXCR; each CDR3 protein has one entry. The sample yields 150,000 to 200,000 distinct CDR3 sequences, roughly 30% seen once. Material: whole blood, obtained in connection with sensitization to the hapten diphenylcyclopropenone (DPC). The receptors were sampled from a woman in her twenties or thirties with alopecia areata. Some clones in this sample may be carry-over from other donors' samples. The CDR3 runs from the conserved cysteine through the conserved F or W. D genes are given only for firm matches. Clone size appears in some rows only: once, few, many, or a class for an expanded clone.

j_gene | v_gene | d_gene | len | abundance | CDR3aa | CDR3nt
TRBJ1-1 | TRBV11-2 | . | 13 | few | CASSLAWGAEAFF | TGTGCCAGCAGCTTAGCTTGGGGGGCTGAAGCTTTCTTT
TRBJ1-1 | TRBV10-2 | . | 11 | . | CASSHSTEAFF | TGCGCCAGCAGCCACAGCACTGAAGCTTTCTTT
TRBJ2-1 | TRBV2 | TRBD1 | 14 | few | CASKTGEPYNEQFF | TGTGCCAGCAAAACAGGGGAACCCTACAATGAGCAGTTCTTC
TRBJ1-1 | TRBV20-1 | TRBD1 | 13 | . | CSASQNRGRGAFF | TGCAGTGCTTCACAAAACAGGGGACGGGGAGCTTTCTTT
TRBJ2-3 | TRBV5-6 | TRBD1 | 17 | . | CASSLGTGRFQADTQYF | TGTGCCAGCAGCTTGGGGACAGGGCGGTTTCAGGCAGATACGCAGTATTTT
TRBJ1-3 | TRBV12-3/TRBV12-4 | TRBD1 | 15 | . | CASSSRTGAGNTIYF | TGTGCCAGCAGTTCAAGGACAGGGGCTGGAAACACCATATATTTT
TRBJ2-1 | TRBV30 | . | 11 | . | CAWSVSGEQFF | TGTGCCTGGAGTGTTTCGGGTGAGCAGTTCTTC
TRBJ2-7 | TRBV10-2 | . | 16 | few | CASSESFGLLSYEQYF | TGCGCCAGCAGTGAGTCCTTCGGACTATTATCCTACGAGCAGTACTTC
TRBJ2-7 | TRBV7-9 | TRBD1 | 16 | . | CASSPPFGTVLYEQYF | TGTGCCAGCAGCCCCCCCTTTGGGACAGTCCTGTACGAGCAGTACTTC
TRBJ2-1 | TRBV7-3 | . | 13 | . | CASSLEPSWPGLF | TGTGCCAGCAGCTTAGAACCTAGCTGGCCGGGGCTCTTC
TRBJ1-4 | TRBV4-1 | . | 13 | few | CASSPGTLEKLFF | TGCGCCAGCAGTCCCGGGACGTTAGAAAAACTGTTTTTT
TRBJ2-3 | TRBV28 | . | 12 | . | CASRGTPDTQYF | TGTGCCAGCAGAGGGACCCCAGATACGCAGTATTTT
TRBJ1-6 | TRBV7-2 | . | 15 | . | CASSRDQAPNSPLHF | TGTGCCAGCAGCCGAGACCAGGCGCCTAATTCACCCCTCCACTTT
TRBJ2-5 | TRBV11-2 | TRBD2 | 14 | few | CASSDRLAQETQYF | TGTGCCAGCAGCGACCGACTAGCGCAAGAGACCCAGTACTTC
TRBJ2-1 | TRBV10-2 | . | 11 | few | CASSPNSEQFF | TGCGCCAGCAGTCCGAACAGTGAGCAGTTCTTC
TRBJ1-6 | TRBV4-1 | . | 16 | few | CASSQGEGRSDSPLHF | TGCGCCAGCAGCCAAGGGGAGGGGCGTTCGGATTCACCCCTCCACTTT
TRBJ1-4 | TRBV3-1 | . | 13 | . | CASSQDGTGKLFF | TGTGCCAGCAGCCAAGATGGCACAGGGAAACTGTTTTTT
TRBJ2-7 | TRBV29-1 | . | 11 | few | CSAKTGYEQYF | TGCAGCGCCAAAACAGGGTACGAGCAGTACTTC
TRBJ1-1 | TRBV18 | . | 14 | many | CASSRDLSGTEAFF | TGTGCCAGCTCAAGGGACTTAAGTGGGACTGAAGCTTTCTTT
TRBJ1-1 | TRBV20-1 | TRBD1 | 13 | few | CSAREQGDTEAFF | TGCAGTGCTAGAGAGCAGGGGGACACTGAAGCTTTCTTT
TRBJ2-1 | TRBV7-8 | . | 12 | . | CASSLDPNEQFF | TGTGCCAGCAGCTTAGATCCGAATGAGCAGTTCTTC
TRBJ1-5 | TRBV19 | . | 15 | few | CASRTDRLSNQPQHF | TGTGCCAGTAGAACCGACAGATTAAGCAATCAGCCCCAGCATTTT
TRBJ1-6 | TRBV11-2 | TRBD1 | 18 | . | CASSLIPGQGYRNSPLHF | TGTGCCAGCAGCTTAATTCCGGGACAGGGATATCGTAATTCACCCCTCCACTTT
TRBJ1-4 | TRBV9 | . | 14 | few | CASSPPGVEEKLFF | TGTGCCAGCAGCCCCCCGGGGGTGGAGGAAAAACTGTTTTTT
TRBJ2-5 | TRBV6-5 | . | 14 | once | CASSSPRVSETQYF | TGTGCCAGCAGTTCCCCGCGTGTATCGGAGACCCAGTACTTC
TRBJ2-7 | TRBV24-1 | TRBD1 | 13 | . | CATSETDRAKQYF | TGTGCCACCAGTGAGACCGACAGGGCCAAGCAGTACTTC
TRBJ1-1 | TRBV20-1 | . | 13 | few | CSASLEGPTEAFF | TGCAGTGCTAGTCTAGAGGGCCCCACTGAAGCTTTCTTT
TRBJ1-5 | TRBV7-9 | . | 12 | few | CASSWLNQPQHF | TGTGCCAGCAGCTGGTTGAATCAGCCCCAGCATTTT
TRBJ2-7 | TRBV28 | TRBD2 | 15 | few | CASTQGSSGRNEQYF | TGTGCCAGCACCCAGGGGTCTAGCGGGAGGAACGAGCAGTACTTC
TRBJ2-6 | TRBV7-3 | TRBD2 | 15 | few | CASSSTSGGANVLTF | TGTGCCAGCAGCTCGACTAGCGGTGGGGCCAACGTCCTGACTTTC
TRBJ2-7 | TRBV29-1 | TRBD2 | 15 | few | CSVEGGREGGYEQYF | TGCAGCGTTGAAGGGGGGCGGGAGGGCGGCTACGAGCAGTACTTC
TRBJ1-1 | TRBV20-1 | . | 13 | . | CSARGHRNTEAFF | TGCAGTGCTAGGGGACACCGAAACACTGAAGCTTTCTTT
TRBJ1-1 | TRBV7-9 | . | 13 | . | CASSLDYNTEAFF | TGTGCCAGCAGCTTGGACTATAACACTGAAGCTTTCTTT
TRBJ2-5 | TRBV29-1 | . | 16 | . | CSATLFSRTAGETQYF | TGCAGCGCCACCCTGTTCTCCCGGACCGCAGGGGAGACCCAGTACTTC
TRBJ1-5 | TRBV29-1 | . | 13 | few | CSVVWGPNQPQHF | TGCAGCGTTGTCTGGGGACCCAATCAGCCCCAGCATTTT
TRBJ1-2 | TRBV5-4 | . | 13 | . | CASSLIRERGYTF | TGTGCCAGCAGCTTGATTAGGGAAAGGGGCTACACCTTC
TRBJ2-1 | TRBV30 | . | 15 | . | CAWSSPSLSYNEQFF | TGTGCCTGGAGTTCCCCTAGTCTGTCCTACAATGAGCAGTTCTTC
TRBJ2-5 | TRBV7-2 | . | 14 | few | CASSLNRGDGTQYF | TGTGCCAGCAGCTTAAATCGCGGGGATGGGACCCAGTACTTC
TRBJ2-7 | TRBV27 | TRBD1 | 14 | . | CASSSDRVGYEQYF | TGTGCCAGCAGTTCAGACAGGGTTGGCTACGAGCAGTACTTC
TRBJ1-1 | TRBV29-1 | . | 14 | few | CSVTTPIRTTEAFF | TGCAGCGTGACTACTCCTATAAGGACCACTGAAGCTTTCTTT
TRBJ2-5 | TRBV11-3 | . | 12 | . | CASSFQEETQYF | TGTGCCAGCAGCTTCCAAGAAGAGACCCAGTACTTC
TRBJ2-7 | TRBV7-9 | TRBD2 | 15 | . | CASSLGAGGTNEQYF | TGTGCCAGCAGCTTAGGGGCCGGGGGGACCAACGAGCAGTACTTC
TRBJ2-7 | TRBV28 | TRBD1 | 15 | . | CASSFYRDRGFQQYF | TGTGCCAGCAGTTTCTACCGGGACAGGGGCTTCCAGCAGTACTTC
TRBJ2-7 | TRBV5-4 | . | 15 | few | CASSLDGGGSYEQYF | TGTGCCAGCAGCTTGGATGGAGGGGGCTCCTACGAGCAGTACTTC
TRBJ2-6 | TRBV28 | TRBD1 | 16 | few | CASRQGLHSGANVLTF | TGTGCCAGCAGACAGGGGCTCCACTCTGGGGCCAACGTCCTGACTTTC
TRBJ1-1 | TRBV28 | TRBD1 | 12 | . | CASSTGTEVDFF | TGTGCCAGCAGTACGGGGACAGAAGTTGATTTCTTT
TRBJ1-2 | TRBV2 | . | 13 | many | CASRQDSQGRAPF | TGTGCCAGCAGGCAGGACAGTCAAGGTCGGGCGCCCTTC
TRBJ2-5 | TRBV29-1 | . | 13 | . | CSVELTMQETQYF | TGCAGCGTTGAGCTGACAATGCAAGAGACCCAGTACTTC
TRBJ2-1 | TRBV7-2 | TRBD2 | 17 | few | CASSPPWTSGRRGEQFF | TGTGCCAGCAGCCCACCATGGACTAGCGGGAGGCGGGGTGAGCAGTTCTTC
TRBJ1-1 | TRBV10-3 | TRBD1 | 15 | medium-sized | CAISASRGKNTEAFF | TGTGCCATCAGTGCGTCCAGGGGGAAGAACACTGAAGCTTTCTTT
TRBJ1-6 | TRBV5-1 | TRBD1 | 14 | . | CASSLTGARSPLHF | TGCGCCAGCAGCTTGACAGGGGCTAGATCACCCCTCCACTTT
TRBJ2-5 | TRBV7-6 | . | 14 | . | CASSLGETRGTQYF | TGTGCCAGCAGCTTAGGAGAGACCAGGGGGACCCAGTACTTC
TRBJ2-6 | TRBV28 | . | 16 | . | CASSSATVAGANVLTF | TGTGCCAGCAGTTCGGCGACAGTAGCTGGGGCCAACGTCCTGACTTTC
TRBJ2-7 | TRBV4-2 | . | 15 | . | CASSQEGLSSYEQYF | TGTGCCAGCAGCCAAGAGGGACTGTCTTCCTACGAGCAGTACTTC
TRBJ1-1 | TRBV29-1 | . | 14 | many | CSVGGGQGFAEAFF | TGCAGCGTAGGAGGTGGGCAGGGTTTTGCTGAAGCTTTCTTT
TRBJ1-2 | TRBV12-3/TRBV12-4 | . | 11 | few | CATRDGNGYTF | TGTGCTACCCGGGACGGCAACGGCTACACCTTC
TRBJ2-7 | TRBV20-1 | TRBD2 | 13 | few | CSAKGLANYEQYF | TGCAGTGCCAAGGGACTAGCGAACTACGAGCAGTACTTC